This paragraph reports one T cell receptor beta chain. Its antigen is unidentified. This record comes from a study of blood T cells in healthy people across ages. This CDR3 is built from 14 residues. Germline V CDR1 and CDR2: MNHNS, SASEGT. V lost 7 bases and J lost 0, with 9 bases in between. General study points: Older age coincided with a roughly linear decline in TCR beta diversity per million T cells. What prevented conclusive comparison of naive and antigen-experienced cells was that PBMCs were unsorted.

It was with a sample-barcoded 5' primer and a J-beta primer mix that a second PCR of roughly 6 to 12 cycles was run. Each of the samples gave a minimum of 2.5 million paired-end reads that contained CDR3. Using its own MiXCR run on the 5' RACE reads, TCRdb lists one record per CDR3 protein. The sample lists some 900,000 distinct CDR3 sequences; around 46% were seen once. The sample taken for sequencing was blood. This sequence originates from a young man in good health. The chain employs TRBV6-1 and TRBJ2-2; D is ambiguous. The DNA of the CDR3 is TGTGCCAGCACAGACCAGACGAACACCGGGGAGCTGTTTTTT. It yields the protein CASTDQTNTGELFF.